This T cell receptor (beta chain) was found in a study of blood T cell repertoires in COVID-19. Overall study context: There were acute and convalescent COVID-19 samples, and they came from the United States, Italy and Spain.

Clones were sequenced by immunoSEQ multiplex PCR, and TCRdb holds only the in-frame ones, with some missing. The sample holds 300,000 to 400,000 clones, under 95% seen once. Germline CDR1 reads MNHNS; CDR2 reads SASEGT. The V and J ends lost 3 bases and 6 bases respectively, with 17 bases between them. The CDR3 loop spans 16 amino acids. This clone was seen a single time. The TCR sequence derives from a woman younger than 35 who had recovered from COVID-19. The source material was peripheral blood. The gene calls are TRBV6-1 and TRBJ2-2; D is perhaps TRBD2 (5 bases). CDR3 loop: CASSDQTSPRPGELFF. The CDR3 DNA follows: TGTGCCAGCAGTGATCAAACTAGTCCCCGGCCCGGGGAGCTGTTTTTT.